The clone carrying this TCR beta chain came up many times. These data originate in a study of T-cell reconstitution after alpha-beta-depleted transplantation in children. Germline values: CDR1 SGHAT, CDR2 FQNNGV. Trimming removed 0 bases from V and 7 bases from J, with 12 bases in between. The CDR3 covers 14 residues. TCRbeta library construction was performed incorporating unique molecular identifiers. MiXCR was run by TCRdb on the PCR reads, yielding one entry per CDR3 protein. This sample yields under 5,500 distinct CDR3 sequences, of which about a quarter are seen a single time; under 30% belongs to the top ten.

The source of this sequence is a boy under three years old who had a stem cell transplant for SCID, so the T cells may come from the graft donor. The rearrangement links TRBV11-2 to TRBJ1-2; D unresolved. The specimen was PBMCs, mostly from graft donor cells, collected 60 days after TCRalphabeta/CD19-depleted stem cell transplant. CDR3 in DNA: TGTGCCAGCAGCTTAGAGAGGGCCCGCGGTGGCTACACCTTC. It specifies CASSLERARGGYTF. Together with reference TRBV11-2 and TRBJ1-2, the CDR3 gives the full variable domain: EAGVAQSPRYKIIEKRQSVAFWCNPISGHATLYWYQQILGQGPKLLIQFQNNGVVDDSQLPKDRFSAERLKGVDSTLKIQPAKLEDSAVYLCASSLERARGGYTFGSGTRLTVV.